Here is one T cell receptor (beta chain) with its context. This entry belongs to a study of OX40 agonist ivuxolimab in advanced cancers. Some clones are missing from TCRdb's copy, which holds only in-frame ones; the method was immunoSEQ multiplex PCR. The table includes 43,000 or so clones, more than 75% detected once. The germline gives CDR1 MNHEY, CDR2 SVGAGI. V was trimmed by 2 bases and J by 1 base, leaving 5 bases between them. The CDR3 has 13 residues. This clonotype was obtained from an adult with an advanced solid tumor such as melanoma, head and neck, liver or kidney cancer. The sample was CD4+ or CD8+ T cells sorted from blood, taken in a trial of the OX40 agonist ivuxolimab. The chain links TRBV6-5 to TRBJ1-1; no definite D call. The chain's CDR3 is CASSYVPNTEAFF. In DNA form, the CDR3 reads TGTGCCAGCAGTTACGTCCCGAACACTGAAGCTTTCTTT.